The sequence of this T cell receptor beta chain was determined in a study of blood T cells in healthy people across ages. A second PCR, run for roughly 7 to 11 cycles, used a sample-barcoded 5' primer plus a J-beta primer mix. A single record per CDR3 protein comes from TCRdb applying MiXCR to the 5' RACE reads. The profile covers some 750,000 distinct CDR3 sequences, with 22% appearing a single time and less than 25% taken by the ten largest. Per sample, at least 6 micrograms of total RNA were extracted. Trimming left V 7 bases short and J 4 bases short, with 13 bases between. CDR1 and CDR2 from the germline V gene are MNHNS and SASEGT. This CDR3 is built from 13 residues. Note on this clonotype: Its antigen is as yet unknown.

Study results and caveats: When one million T cells were used, diversity estimates were thought to be underestimates. Significant beta diversity loss was already apparent by age 40, declining roughly linearly.

The chain has TRBV6-1 and TRBJ1-1, with TRBD1 as a possible D gene (5 bases). This receptor was taken from a man aged 65 to 79 in good health. The sequenced sample consisted of blood. DNA for the CDR3: TGTGCCAGCACCTCAGGGCCCGGCACTGAAGCTTTCTTT. Amino acid sequence: CASTSGPGTEAFF.